The next 14 T cell receptor beta chains were all read from a single sample in a study of neurological immune-mediated disorders. MiXCR, applied by TCRdb to the 5' RACE reads, yields one record per CDR3 protein. This repertoire shows tens of thousands of distinct CDR3 sequences, approximately 14% found once; its top ten account for about 4.6%. Noted time point: longitudinal time-point 1 (baseline). The specimen was PBMCs. All receptors come from a female donor with HTLV-1-associated myelopathy (HAM/TSP).

This clonotype appeared many times. The V gene is TRBV28, the J gene TRBJ2-3; no definite D call. Trimming stripped 6 bases from V and 4 bases from J, with 5 bases between. Germline V lookup: CDR1 MDHEN, CDR2 SYDVKM. The CDR3 consists of 11 residues. In DNA form, the CDR3 reads TGTGCCAGCAGCCAGGCAGATACGCAGTATTTT. Its protein is CASSQADTQYF.

In this sample, this clonotype turned up many times. The genes are TRBV2 and TRBJ2-3, with D uncertain. The CDR3 loop spans 14 amino acids. Trimming took 5 bases from V and 0 from J, leaving 9 bases between them. CDR1 SNHLY and CDR2 FYNNEI come from the germline V gene. CDR3 sequence reads: CASSPATSTDTQYF. The CDR3 region has the DNA TGTGCCAGCAGTCCGGCGACTAGCACAGATACGCAGTATTTT.

This clonotype came up many times. V is TRBV28 and J is TRBJ2-2; D is perhaps TRBD1 (8 bases). The CDR3 totals 15 residues. Per germline, CDR1 MDHEN and CDR2 SYDVKM. Trimming left V 7 bases short and J 7 bases short, with 19 bases between. The CDR3 spells CASTTGGALGGELFF. DNA for the CDR3: TGTGCCAGCACTACAGGGGGGGCCTTAGGCGGGGAGCTGTTTTTT.

A few counts support this clonotype. A much bigger clone sits one base away, suggesting this may be a read error. V usage is TRBV3-1 and J usage is TRBJ2-2; possibly TRBD1 or TRBD2 for D (5 bases each). Trimming left V 4 bases short and J 3 bases short, with 15 bases between. Germline loops: CDR1 LGHDT, CDR2 YNNKEL (reference sequence). The CDR3 spans 16 residues. The chain's CDR3 is CASSPTGWDDTGELFF. The CDR3 region has the DNA TGTGCCAGCAGCCCCACGGGGTGGGACGACACCGGGGAGCTGTTTTTT.

The chain carries TRBV9 and TRBJ2-2; D uncertain. Looked up from germline, CDR1 is SGDLS and CDR2 is YYNGEE. This CDR3 has 16 residues. V lost 4 bases and J lost 0, with 13 bases in between. The CDR3 bases are TGTGCCAGCAGCCCCCGTTTAGGGACGAACACCGGGGAGCTGTTTTTT. Amino acids: CASSPRLGTNTGELFF.

At least ten counts were recorded for this clonotype. The rearrangement links TRBV5-6 to TRBJ1-2; D gene ambiguous. Germline V lookup: CDR1 SGHDT, CDR2 YYEEEE. CDR3 size: 18 residues. V dropped 0 bases and J dropped 4 bases, with 22 bases sitting between them. The CDR3 here is CASSLVDRTEIGPYGYTF. In nucleotides, the CDR3 is TGTGCCAGCAGCTTGGTTGATAGGACCGAAATTGGCCCCTATGGCTACACCTTC.

There are many counts of this clonotype. This rearrangement joins TRBV5-1 to TRBJ1-6; no reliable D call. Trimming shortened V by 0 bases and J by 14 bases, and 21 bases separated the two germline ends. The CDR3 runs 16 residues. The V gene's germline CDR1 is SGHRS and CDR2 YFSETQ. CDR3 nucleotides: TGCGCCAGCAGCTTGGACGGCACCGGAACCCCCGGGGCCCTCCACTTT. It translates to CASSLDGTGTPGALHF.

J is TRBJ1-2 and V is TRBV5-4; D ambiguous. Trimming removed 5 bases from V and 5 bases from J, with 16 bases in between. CDR1 and CDR2 from the germline V gene are SGHNT and YYREEE (reference sequence). The CDR3 length is 14 residues. The CDR3 loop reads CASRPGVHPYGYTF. DNA for the CDR3: TGTGCCAGCAGACCCGGGGTACATCCATATGGCTACACCTTC.

This clonotype has at least ten counts. The rearrangement joins TRBV11-2 to TRBJ2-4; D gene uncertain. Trimming removed 2 bases from V and 1 base from J, with 9 bases in between. CDR3 length: 15 amino acids. The germline gives CDR1 SGHAT, CDR2 FQNNGV. The DNA of the CDR3 is TGTGCCAGCAGCTTACACCTCCTGGCCAAAAACATTCAGTACTTC. Translated: CASSLHLLAKNIQYF.

The sample holds many counts of this clonotype. The chain links TRBV27 to TRBJ2-1, with TRBD1 matching 8 bases. This CDR3 region has 15 residues. CDR1 MNHEY and CDR2 SMNVEV come from the germline V gene (reference sequence). J lost 7 bases, V lost 5 bases, and 10 bases had no gene match. The CDR3 protein is CASSITGTGFNEQFF. DNA of the CDR3: TGTGCCAGCAGTATTACAGGGACAGGCTTTAATGAGCAGTTCTTC.

This clonotype was counted ten times or more. The chain has TRBV5-1 and TRBJ2-1; 7 bases line up with TRBD1. V dropped 4 bases and J dropped 7; count of bases not matched to a gene: 2. The V gene's germline CDR1 is SGHRS and CDR2 YFSETQ. The CDR3 runs 12 residues. The CDR3 sequence: CASSAQGNEQFF. The CDR3 bases are TGCGCCAGCAGCGCACAGGGGAATGAGCAGTTCTTC.

V and J are TRBV7-7 and TRBJ2-3; D might be TRBD1 (5 bases). CDR1 and CDR2 from the germline V gene are SSHAT and FNYEAQ (reference sequence). The CDR3 is made up of 13 amino acids. Deletions cut 5 bases from V and 1 base from J, with 7 bases between. CDR3 protein: CASSKQGTDTQYF. The CDR3 nucleotides are TGTGCCAGCAGCAAACAGGGCACAGATACGCAGTATTTT.

The chain carries TRBV29-1 and TRBJ2-3; possibly TRBD2 for D (5 bases). There are 12 residues in the CDR3. Trimming pared 4 bases from V and 3 bases from J, leaving 8 bases between. CDR1 and CDR2 from the germline V gene are SQVTM and ANQGSEA. The CDR3 DNA reads as TGCAGCGTTGCCGGCGGGACAGATACGCAGTATTTT. Translated: CSVAGGTDTQYF.

For this clonotype: This clone may be a read error of a much larger clone one base away. The chain recombines TRBV15 with TRBJ2-4; a weak D match, TRBD2 (7 bases). The CDR3 runs to 14 residues. Germline values: CDR1 LNHNV, CDR2 YYDKDF (reference sequence). Written as DNA, the CDR3 is TGTGCTACCAGAAGGGGGGGATTTGGGGGCATTCAGTACTTC. Translated: CATRRGGFGGIQYF.